The clone carrying this T cell receptor (beta chain) was counted many times. The target antigen is unknown. The sample belongs to a study of CD8 T cells in ankylosing spondylitis. Per the germline V gene, CDR1 is MNHNY and CDR2 is SVGAGI (reference sequence). V was shortened by 10 bases and J by 7 bases, with 10 bases between the two germline ends. The CDR3 length is 11 residues. TCRdb independently ran MiXCR on the 5' RACE reads; one entry per CDR3 protein. The sample includes 800,000 to 900,000 distinct CDR3 sequences, around 11% of them seen just once. Study outcomes and limitations: One TCR beta motif, made up of about 8 highly homologous variants, appeared characteristic of ankylosing spondylitis blood.

This receptor was identified in a male donor with ankylosing spondylitis. Sequencing used blood, either unsorted or a sorted T cell fraction (not recorded which). The chain uses TRBV6-6 and TRBJ1-4; weak D call: TRBD1 (6 bases). The CDR3 protein is CAIRQVEKLFF. The CDR3 coding sequence is TGTGCCATACGACAGGTTGAAAAACTGTTTTTT.